The 15 T cell receptor beta chains below were found in one sample sequenced in a study of cytomegalovirus exposure and HLA in healthy donors. It was with 60 Vbeta and 13 Jbeta primers that the PCR ran. Clones were read by immunoSEQ multiplex PCR, and TCRdb kept only the in-frame ones, dropping some. The sample contains some 150,000 clones, roughly 80% of which appear only once. Sample: PBMCs. The receptors were gathered from a woman aged 35 to 49 in good health and CMV-seropositive.

The chain has TRBV7-2 and TRBJ2-1; 7 nucleotides agree with TRBD2. CDR3 length equals 15 residues. Germline V gene sequence: CDR1 SGHTA, CDR2 FQGNSA. J lost 6 bases, V lost 7 bases, and 12 bases had no gene match. CDR3 loop: CASNTGTGGGNEQFF. CDR3 coding DNA: TGTGCCAGCAACACCGGCACGGGGGGTGGCAATGAGCAGTTCTTC.

V is TRBV20-1 and J is TRBJ2-7; 11 bases fit TRBD1. The V gene's germline CDR1 is DFQATT and CDR2 SNEGSKA (reference sequence). With V trimmed by 7 bases and J by 6 bases, 2 bases remained unmatched. This CDR3 region has 11 residues. The CDR3 DNA reads TGCAGTGGGACAGGGGGCCTCGAGCAGTACTTC. Its protein is CSGTGGLEQYF.

The DNA for the CDR3 is TGTGCCAGCAGCTTAGCGCTAAGTCTAGCGGGTCCTTTCCAAGAGACCCAGTACTTC. This encodes CASSLALSLAGPFQETQYF. The rearrangement joins TRBV7-2 to TRBJ2-5, with TRBD2 matching 8 bases. This CDR3 region has 19 residues. V lost 0 bases to trimming and J lost 1 base; unmatched junction nucleotides: 13. The germline V gene has CDR1 SGHTA and CDR2 FQGNSA.

With respect to this clone: The junction and the germline gene differ at one end; a read error may be behind it. The CDR3 sequence is CASSPTGDETFF. CDR3 DNA sequence: TGTGCCAGCAGTCCGACAGGAGATGAAACTTTCTTT. J is TRBJ1-1 and V is TRBV6-6; TRBD1 might be the D (6 bases). The CDR3 is made up of 12 amino acids. Germline V lookup: CDR1 MNHNY, CDR2 SVGAGI (reference sequence).

As concerns this clone: Other DNA sequences in this sample translate to the same CDR3. The chain is built from TRBV6-5 and TRBJ2-3; D ambiguous. V was pared by 9 bases and J by 1 base, with 8 bases between. CDR1 MNHEY and CDR2 SVGAGI come from the germline V gene. The CDR3 covers 12 residues. In DNA, the CDR3 is TGTGCCAGTAGCCAACGCACAGATACGCAGTATTTT. Translated: CASSQRTDTQYF.

The CDR3 DNA reads TGTGCCAGCACTGCAGGGTTGAACACTGAAGCTTTCTTT. This sequence encodes CASTAGLNTEAFF. This rearrangement joins TRBV6-5 to TRBJ1-1, with a tentative D call TRBD1 (5 bases). The CDR3 runs 13 residues. V was shortened by 7 bases and J by 0 bases, with 9 bases between the two germline ends. Germline V gives CDR1 MNHEY, CDR2 SVGAGI.

The J gene is TRBJ1-2, the V gene TRBV10-3; possible D gene TRBD1, 5 bases. The V end lost 5 bases, the J end lost 2 bases, and 9 bases lay between the germline ends. Germline V gene lookup returns CDR1 ENHRY and CDR2 SYGVKD. CDR3 size: 13 residues. CDR3 bases: TGTGCCATCAGTCCGGGGGGGAACTATGGCTACACCTTC. Translated: CAISPGGNYGYTF.

This sequence joins TRBV18 and TRBJ1-6; 7 bases line up with TRBD1. This CDR3 is built from 14 residues. After removal of 3 bases from V and 6 bases from J, the junction contained 2 bases not matched to a gene. CDR1 and CDR2 from the germline V gene are KGHSH and LQKENI. CDR3 amino acids: CASSPDRVNSPLHF. The CDR3 DNA sequence: TGTGCCAGCTCACCCGACAGGGTTAATTCACCCCTCCACTTT.

The rearrangement uses TRBV19 and TRBJ1-4, with D maybe TRBD1 (5 bases). CDR3 length: 12 amino acids. Trimming stripped 6 bases from V and 8 bases from J, with 10 bases between. Per the germline V gene, CDR1 is LNHDA and CDR2 is SQIVND (reference sequence). The CDR3 spells CASRMRQEKLFF. The CDR3 DNA reads as TGTGCCAGTAGAATGCGACAGGAAAAACTGTTTTTT.

This clone was observed a single time. V usage is TRBV5-1 and J usage is TRBJ2-3; a weak D match, TRBD1 (6 bases). Trimming removed 5 bases from V and 5 bases from J, with 6 bases in between. Germline V CDR1 and CDR2: SGHRS, YFSETQ. The CDR3 has 11 amino acids. The CDR3 DNA is TGCGCCAGCAGAGGGGGAGATACGCAGTATTTT. Translating gives CASRGGDTQYF.

The CDR3 DNA sequence: TGTGCCATCAGTGAGCCAGGGCGAGGTGGTGAAGCTTTCTTT. It translates to CAISEPGRGGEAFF. The chain joins TRBV10-3 to TRBJ1-1; a weak D match, TRBD1 (5 bases). In germline, CDR1 is ENHRY, CDR2 SYGVKD. This CDR3 has 14 amino acids. V shed 2 bases and J shed 7 bases, with 14 bases lying between them.

CDR3 loop: CASSGRKSWEEQYF. The CDR3 DNA is TGTGCCAGCAGTGGGCGGAAGTCCTGGGAGGAGCAGTACTTC. The J gene is TRBJ2-7, the V gene TRBV6-1, with D maybe TRBD2 (5 bases). The CDR3 contains 14 residues. The germline V gene encodes CDR1 MNHNS and CDR2 SASEGT. Trimming stripped 4 bases from V and 7 bases from J, with 17 bases between.

For this clone: The junction departs from the called germline gene at one end, perhaps through a read error. This rearrangement joins TRBV9 to TRBJ2-3; 8 bases match TRBD2. The CDR3 contains 16 residues. From germline, CDR1 is SGDLS and CDR2 YYNGEE. CDR3 region: CASSVGGSGVTDAQYF. CDR3 bases: TGTGCCAGCAGCGTAGGGGGTAGCGGGGTTACAGATGCGCAGTATTTT.

The chain is built from TRBV6-6 and TRBJ2-3; D might be TRBD1 (5 bases). The germline V gene encodes CDR1 MNHNY and CDR2 SVGAGI (reference sequence). Trimming left V 4 bases short and J 0 bases short, with 8 bases between. The CDR3 is 14 amino acids. The CDR3 nucleotides read TGTGCCAGCAGTTCAGGACAAAGCACAGATACGCAGTATTTT. Translating it yields CASSSGQSTDTQYF.

The V and J genes are TRBV7-8 and TRBJ1-1; no clear D. The CDR3 spans 14 residues. Germline CDR1 is SGHVS and CDR2 is FQNEAQ. V lost 0 bases and J 2 bases, leaving 7 bases between the germline ends. The CDR3 DNA follows: TGTGCCAGCAGCTTAGCGTCGGGAAACACTGAAGCTTTCTTT. This gives the protein CASSLASGNTEAFF.